The next 15 T cell receptor beta chains were all read from a single sample in a study of T cell responses to AZD1222 COVID-19 vaccine. Here immunoSEQ multiplex PCR was the method, and the copy in TCRdb shows in-frame clones only, minus some. This sample has fewer than 200,000 clones, with 70% to 90% found just once. This material consisted of peripheral blood, taken 28 days after the second dose of the MenACWY control vaccine. Receptor source: an adult who received the MenACWY meningococcal vaccine as a control.

The chain links TRBV7-9 to TRBJ2-7; D might be TRBD2 (6 bases). Trimming cost V 5 bases and J 11 bases, with 13 bases left between them. This CDR3 region has 11 residues. Germline-derived CDR1 and CDR2 are SEHNR and FQNEAQ (reference sequence). The DNA for the CDR3 is TGTGCCAGCAGCCCGGGTGGGGAGGAGTACTTC. The encoded protein is CASSPGGEEYF.

V gene TRBV12-3 or TRBV12-4 combines with J gene TRBJ1-1; 7 nucleotides match TRBD1. The CDR3 has 13 amino acids. V gave up 5 bases and J gave up 4 bases; unmatched junction bases: 4. The CDR3 region is CASSRAGGTEAFF. The DNA for the CDR3 is TGTGCCAGCAGTCGGGCAGGGGGCACTGAAGCTTTCTTT.

This clone was seen just once. The chain links TRBV2 to TRBJ1-2; D gene uncertain. The CDR3 spans 12 residues. Germline V gene lookup returns CDR1 SNHLY and CDR2 FYNNEI. CDR3 nucleotides: TGTGCTATCTATGGCCCGGCTTATGGCTACACCTTC. Amino acids: CAIYGPAYGYTF.

The gene calls are TRBV10-3 and TRBJ2-7, with 10 bases aligning to TRBD1. This CDR3 is 14 amino acids long. Germline lookup yields CDR1 ENHRY and CDR2 SYGVKD. J gave up 7 bases and V 5 bases, and 8 bases lay outside the gene matches. The CDR3 region is CAISSGQGMWEQYF. The DNA of the CDR3 is TGTGCCATCAGTTCGGGACAGGGGATGTGGGAGCAGTACTTC.

The CDR3 loop is CASSPVRTSGVGGNEQFF. The CDR3 region has the DNA TGTGCCAGCAGTCCCGTCAGGACTAGCGGGGTCGGAGGGAATGAGCAGTTCTTC. This sequence joins TRBV28 and TRBJ2-1, with 12 bases aligning to TRBD2. V dropped 5 bases and J dropped 7; count of bases not matched to a gene: 15. This CDR3 contains 18 residues. The germline CDR1 and CDR2 sequences are MDHEN and SYDVKM.

The genes are TRBV12-3 or TRBV12-4 and TRBJ1-2, with TRBD1 matching over 7 bases. This CDR3 spans 13 amino acids. The ends lost 3 bases at V and 4 bases at J; junction bases unmatched: 2. CDR3 coding DNA: TGTGCCAGCAGTTTTACAGGGGCCTATGGCTACACCTTC. Translation: CASSFTGAYGYTF.

The chain couples TRBV10-3 to TRBJ2-7, with D perhaps matching TRBD2 (5 bases). V was pared by 5 bases and J by 6 bases, with 17 bases between. Germline assignment: CDR1 ENHRY and CDR2 SYGVKD. CDR3 size: 14 residues. In nucleotides, the CDR3 is TGTGCCATCAGTTCGGGGTTGAGCATACCCGAGCAGTACTTC. Amino acids: CAISSGLSIPEQYF.

The chain has TRBV29-1 and TRBJ2-7, with 8 bases aligning to TRBD2. CDR1 SQVTM and CDR2 ANQGSEA come from the germline V gene. V lost 7 bases, J lost 0 bases, and 11 bases stayed unmatched. The CDR3 consists of 15 residues. CDR3 sequence: CSAGGEKPYSYEQYF. The CDR3 DNA is TGCAGCGCGGGGGGGGAAAAGCCGTACTCCTACGAGCAGTACTTC.

In its sample, this clone was seen a few times. The chain employs TRBV4-3 and TRBJ2-7, with unresolved D. There are 16 residues in the CDR3. The V end was cut by 0 bases, the J end by 4 bases, with 16 bases between. Germline V CDR1 and CDR2: LGHNA, YSLEER. The CDR3: CASSQDRVRNIYEQYF. DNA of the CDR3: TGCGCCAGCAGCCAAGATCGGGTCCGGAACATTTACGAGCAGTACTTC.

The rearrangement uses TRBV4-2 and TRBJ2-7; 7 nucleotides agree with TRBD2. There are 14 residues in the CDR3. Germline CDR1 is LGHNA and CDR2 is YNFKEQ. J lost 0 bases, V lost 1 base, and 0 bases had no gene match. The CDR3 region is CASSQGTSSYEQYF. Here the CDR3 DNA reads TGTGCCAGCAGCCAAGGGACTAGCTCCTACGAGCAGTACTTC.

The chain joins TRBV10-3 to TRBJ1-1; no clear D. CDR1 ENHRY and CDR2 SYGVKD come from the germline V gene. The CDR3 covers 14 residues. V was trimmed by 3 bases and J by 5 bases, leaving 13 bases between them. In nucleotides, the CDR3 is TGTGCCATCAGTGATTCCCCCATGGTTACTGAAGCTTTCTTT. It specifies CAISDSPMVTEAFF.

This clone was observed once. This rearrangement joins TRBV27 to TRBJ2-3, with TRBD2 matching over 15 bases. Germline CDR1 MNHEY, CDR2 SMNVEV (reference sequence). This CDR3 is 18 amino acids long. Trimming cost V 3 bases and J 5 bases; bases outside gene matches: 9. The CDR3 reads CASSLGLAGGGGQDTQYF. DNA of the CDR3: TGTGCCAGCAGTTTGGGACTAGCGGGAGGAGGAGGGCAAGATACGCAGTATTTT.

V usage is TRBV14 and J usage is TRBJ1-3, with 7 bases matching TRBD1. Germline CDR1 reads SGHDN; CDR2 reads FVKESK. With V trimmed by 5 bases and J by 6 bases, 10 bases remained unmatched. CDR3 length: 15 amino acids. CDR3 bases: TGTGCCAGCAGCGCCCCCGGGACAGTCGTAAACACCATATATTTT. This encodes CASSAPGTVVNTIYF.

V is TRBV6-5 and J is TRBJ1-2; D is uncertain. The germline CDR1 and CDR2 sequences are MNHEY and SVGAGI. This CDR3 is built from 11 residues. V lost 6 bases and J lost 0, with 2 bases in between. The CDR3 DNA reads TGTGCCAGCAGCGCTAACTATGGCTACACCTTC. Residues: CASSANYGYTF.

J is TRBJ2-7 and V is TRBV4-2; no reliable D call. V lost 1 base to trimming and J lost 5 bases, with 12 bases between them. CDR3 length: 14 residues. CDR1 and CDR2 (germline): LGHNA, YNFKEQ. DNA of the CDR3: TGTGCCAGCAGCCAAGTTGGCAGGTTCGACGAGCAGTACTTC. Encoded protein: CASSQVGRFDEQYF.